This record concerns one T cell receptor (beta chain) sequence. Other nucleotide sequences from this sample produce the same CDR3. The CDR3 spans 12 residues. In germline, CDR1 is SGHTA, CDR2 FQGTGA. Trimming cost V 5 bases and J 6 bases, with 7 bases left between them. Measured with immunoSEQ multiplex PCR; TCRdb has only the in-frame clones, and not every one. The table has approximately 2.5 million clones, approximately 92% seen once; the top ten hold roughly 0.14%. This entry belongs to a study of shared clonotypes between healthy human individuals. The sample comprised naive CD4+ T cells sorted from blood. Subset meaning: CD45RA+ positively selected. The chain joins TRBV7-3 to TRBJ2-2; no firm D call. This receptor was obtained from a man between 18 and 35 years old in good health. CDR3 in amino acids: CASSPPAGELFF. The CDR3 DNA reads TGTGCCAGCAGCCCCCCGGCCGGGGAGCTGTTTTTT. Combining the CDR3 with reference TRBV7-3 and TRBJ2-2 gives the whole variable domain GAGVSQTPSNKVTEKGKYVELRCDPISGHTALYWYRQSLGQGPEFLIYFQGTGAADDSGLPNDRFFAVRPEGSVSTLKIQRTERGDSAVYLCASSPPAGELFFGEGSRLTVL.